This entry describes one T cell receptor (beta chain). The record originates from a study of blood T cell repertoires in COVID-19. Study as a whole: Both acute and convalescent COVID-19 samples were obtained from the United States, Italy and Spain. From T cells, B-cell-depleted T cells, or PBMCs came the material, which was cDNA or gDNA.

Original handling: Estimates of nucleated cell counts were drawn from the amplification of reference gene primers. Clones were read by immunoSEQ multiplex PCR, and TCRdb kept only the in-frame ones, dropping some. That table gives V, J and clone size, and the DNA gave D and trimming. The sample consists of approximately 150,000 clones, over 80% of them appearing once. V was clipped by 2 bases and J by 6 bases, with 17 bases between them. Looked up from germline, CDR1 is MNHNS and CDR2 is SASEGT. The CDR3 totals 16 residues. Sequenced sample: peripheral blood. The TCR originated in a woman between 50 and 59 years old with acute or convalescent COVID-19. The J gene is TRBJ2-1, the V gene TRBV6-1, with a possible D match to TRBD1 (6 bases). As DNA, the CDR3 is TGTGCCAGCAGTGAAAGGGTGGGGGCCCGATCCAATGAGCAGTTCTTC. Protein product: CASSERVGARSNEQFF.